This TCR beta chain was observed in a study of blood T cell repertoires in COVID-19. Across the study: There were acute and convalescent COVID-19 samples, and they came from the United States, Italy and Spain. Sources were T cells, B-cell-depleted T cells, or PBMCs; the material itself was cDNA or gDNA.

Across under 25 US areas, participants ranged in age from about 18 to 90 years. In Cohort 3, a recovered donor had either two negative PCRs, clearance, or symptom resolution. There are 13 residues in the CDR3. CDR1 and CDR2 from the germline V gene are SGHRS and YFSETQ. Trimming cost V 7 bases and J 4 bases; bases outside gene matches: 8. Sequencing used immunoSEQ multiplex PCR; TCRdb keeps in-frame clones, though not all of them. The sample shows approximately 180,000 clones, about 85% of them seen only once. The gene calls are TRBV5-1 and TRBJ2-7, with 7 bases lining up with TRBD1. This TCR was sampled from a man aged 35 to 55 who had recovered from COVID-19. Source material: PBMCs or T cells enriched from blood (not recorded which). The CDR3 reads CASSRDSFYEQYF. For the CDR3, the DNA is TGCGCCAGCTCCCGGGACAGCTTTTACGAGCAGTACTTC.